Listed here are 32 T cell receptor beta chains from one sample, sequenced in a study of shared clonotypes between healthy human individuals. Sequencing used immunoSEQ multiplex PCR; TCRdb keeps in-frame clones, though not all of them. The table includes around 1.1 million clones, 60% to 85% detected once. The sequenced material came from memory CD4+ T cells from PBMCs. This sample's subset: CD45RA-negative fraction. The receptors were gathered from a man between 18 and 29 years old in good health. Some clones in this sample may be carry-over from other donors' samples.

The gene calls are TRBV28 and TRBJ1-2, with a tentative D call TRBD1 (5 bases). The V gene's germline CDR1 is MDHEN and CDR2 SYDVKM. V lost 2 bases, J lost 4 bases, and 14 bases lay in between. The CDR3 is 15 residues long. The CDR3 DNA follows: TGTGCCAGCAGTTTAGAGGGCAGGGCTACCTATGGCTACACCTTC. Translating gives CASSLEGRATYGYTF.

This clone was counted once. The same CDR3 can be traced to other DNA sequences in this sample. The chain joins TRBV6-5 to TRBJ1-3; D call uncertain. Germline CDR1 and CDR2: MNHEY and SVGAGI. With 3 bases removed from V and 0 bases from J, the gap between germline ends came to 3 bases. The CDR3 is 13 amino acids. The CDR3 DNA reads TGTGCCAGCAGTTATAGCTCTGGAAACACCATATATTTT. Translated: CASSYSSGNTIYF.

Details on this clone: One junction end does not reproduce the germline sequence, and a read error may be involved. V is TRBV4-2 and J is TRBJ2-5; the D call may be TRBD1 or TRBD2 (5 bases each). CDR3 length equals 13 residues. Germline V gene sequence: CDR1 LGHNA, CDR2 YNFKEQ. Here the CDR3 reads CASMGDYQETQYF. CDR3 in DNA: TGTGCCAGCATGGGGGATTACCAGGAGACCCAGTACTTC.

The CDR3 coding sequence is TGTGCCAGCAGCCCAGGGAGGCCACAGGGGGCGCCAGCTGGAAACACCATATATTTT. It translates to CASSPGRPQGAPAGNTIYF. This chain connects TRBV7-2 to TRBJ1-3; 9 nucleotides align to TRBD1. Germline values: CDR1 SGHTA, CDR2 FQGNSA. This CDR3 is built from 19 residues. Germline trimming cut 5 bases from V and 2 bases from J; bases unmatched to any gene: 16.

The chain uses TRBV7-3 and TRBJ1-3, with D unresolved. Germline loops: CDR1 SGHTA, CDR2 FQGTGA. Between the trimmed V and J ends, which lost 2 bases and 4 bases, there was a span of 6 bases. This CDR3 contains 13 residues. In DNA form, the CDR3 reads TGTGCCAGCAGCTTATTTGGGGGAAACACCATATATTTT. Protein product: CASSLFGGNTIYF.

This chain joins TRBV6-5 and TRBJ1-2, with D perhaps TRBD1 (5 bases). CDR1 and CDR2 (germline): MNHEY, SVGAGI. The CDR3 is 14 amino acids. The V end was cut by 2 bases, the J end by 7 bases, with 14 bases between. Written as DNA, the CDR3 is TGTGCCAGCAGTTACGGGCAGGGAGGGTTTGGCTACACCTTC. It yields the protein CASSYGQGGFGYTF.

Ten or more counts support this clone. The V call is TRBV11-2, the J call TRBJ2-7; D is undetermined. The V end lost 3 bases, the J end lost 3 bases, and 12 bases lay between the germline ends. The CDR3 is 14 amino acids. The germline CDR1 and CDR2 sequences are SGHAT and FQNNGV. CDR3 sequence: CASSFLVGFYEQYF. CDR3 sequence (DNA): TGTGCCAGCAGCTTTTTGGTAGGTTTCTACGAGCAGTACTTC.

Comment on this clone: The sample carries other DNA sequences with the same CDR3. This chain connects TRBV2 to TRBJ1-5; D not resolved. The V and J ends lost 5 bases and 0 bases respectively, with 8 bases between them. The CDR3 is 14 amino acids. Per germline, CDR1 SNHLY and CDR2 FYNNEI. CDR3 sequence: CASSRDYSNQPQHF. CDR3 in DNA: TGTGCCAGCAGTAGAGATTATAGCAATCAGCCCCAGCATTTT.

This clone was detected only a few times. The CDR3 region is CASSLAGGGKYEQYF. In DNA form, the CDR3 reads TGTGCCAGCAGCTTAGCGGGGGGCGGGAAGTACGAGCAGTACTTC. The chain combines TRBV7-6 with TRBJ2-7; D possibly matches TRBD1 or TRBD2 (6 bases each). The CDR3 contains 15 residues. The germline V gene has CDR1 SGHVS and CDR2 FNYEAQ. The V gene lost 0 bases and the J gene lost 4 bases, with 13 bases spanning the gap.

V and J are TRBV13 and TRBJ2-2; a possible D gene is TRBD2 (5 bases). The CDR3 is 13 residues long. Deletions cut 6 bases from V and 5 bases from J, with 10 bases between. Per the germline V gene, CDR1 is PRHDT and CDR2 is FYEKMQ (reference sequence). CDR3 sequence: CASSPAETGELFF. CDR3 coding DNA: TGTGCCAGCAGTCCAGCGGAGACCGGGGAGCTGTTTTTT.

This clone was observed many times. The rearrangement links TRBV7-2 to TRBJ1-3, with TRBD1 matching over 9 bases. V lost 5 bases to trimming and J lost 5 bases; unmatched junction nucleotides: 7. Germline CDR1 is SGHTA and CDR2 is FQGNSA. This CDR3 contains 15 residues. This CDR3 is CASSPGTGLRNTIYF. Here the CDR3 DNA reads TGTGCCAGCAGCCCGGGGACAGGGCTACGAAACACCATATATTTT.

This clone was seen a single time. This chain connects TRBV15 to TRBJ1-4; D is uncertain. The CDR3 length is 15 residues. Germline loops: CDR1 LNHNV, CDR2 YYDKDF (reference sequence). Trimming removed 0 bases from V and 8 bases from J, with 13 bases in between. CDR3 bases: TGTGCCACCAGCAGAGATCCTAAGAGTGAGGAAAAACTGTTTTTT. Protein: CATSRDPKSEEKLFF.

The chain joins TRBV18 to TRBJ2-7; possibly TRBD2 for D (5 bases). The CDR3 sequence is 15 residues long. V was clipped by 2 bases and J by 6 bases, with 17 bases between them. Germline-derived CDR1 and CDR2 are KGHSH and LQKENI. In nucleotides, the CDR3 is TGTGCCAGCTCACCAAGAGTAGCGAACCGTCTCGAGCAGTACTTC. Translating gives CASSPRVANRLEQYF.

The gene calls are TRBV7-3 and TRBJ2-7, with D unresolved. The germline V gene has CDR1 SGHTA and CDR2 FQGTGA. CDR3 size: 13 residues. V was trimmed by 1 base and J by 6 bases, leaving 10 bases between them. CDR3 protein: CASSLRPEVEQYF. The CDR3 region has the DNA TGTGCCAGCAGCTTAAGACCGGAAGTCGAGCAGTACTTC.

The V and J genes are TRBV2 and TRBJ1-5; no firm D call. Germline V gene sequence: CDR1 SNHLY, CDR2 FYNNEI. CDR3 size: 13 residues. Deletions cut 7 bases from V and 3 bases from J, with 10 bases between. CDR3 sequence reads: CASIGDYNQPQHF. The CDR3 coding sequence is TGTGCCAGCATTGGAGACTACAATCAGCCCCAGCATTTT.

The gene calls are TRBV5-1 and TRBJ2-1; TRBD2 matches 13 bases. CDR1 SGHRS and CDR2 YFSETQ come from the germline V gene. The junction had 8 bases not matched to a gene; V was cut back by 5 bases and J by 0 bases. The CDR3 contains 18 residues. Here the CDR3 reads CASSTGLAGDGSYNEQFF. The CDR3 DNA reads as TGCGCCAGCAGTACCGGACTAGCGGGAGACGGCTCCTACAATGAGCAGTTCTTC.

For this clone: The sample carries other DNA sequences with the same CDR3. The chain combines TRBV5-1 with TRBJ1-2; D unclear. The CDR3 consists of 13 residues. V was clipped by 0 bases and J by 1 base, with 4 bases between them. The V gene's germline CDR1 is SGHRS and CDR2 YFSETQ. CDR3 in DNA: TGCGCCAGCAGCTTGGTCCGTAACTATGGCTACACCTTC. The encoded protein is CASSLVRNYGYTF.

In its sample, this clone was seen a few times. The chain has TRBV19 and TRBJ1-1; no clear D. V shed 6 bases and J shed 0 bases, with 8 bases lying between them. Germline V gene sequence: CDR1 LNHDA, CDR2 SQIVND (reference sequence). This CDR3 spans 13 amino acids. The CDR3 coding sequence is TGTGCCAGTAGGACTCAGCTGAACACTGAAGCTTTCTTT. It specifies CASRTQLNTEAFF.

This chain joins TRBV7-2 and TRBJ2-5; D is unresolved. The CDR3 contains 13 residues. Trimming cost V 2 bases and J 4 bases, with 8 bases left between them. Germline V gene sequence: CDR1 SGHTA, CDR2 FQGNSA. CDR3 coding DNA: TGTGCCAGCAGCTTAAGGCGGCCAGAGACCCAGTACTTC. Its protein is CASSLRRPETQYF. Based on the CDR3 plus reference TRBV7-2 and TRBJ2-5, the full variable domain is GAGVSQSPSNKVTEKGKDVELRCDPISGHTALYWYRQSLGQGLEFLIYFQGNSAPDKSGLPSDRFSAERTGGSVSTLTIQRTQQEDSAVYLCASSLRRPETQYFGPGTRLLVL.

V usage is TRBV5-1 and J usage is TRBJ2-3; D perhaps matches TRBD2 (6 bases). The CDR3 is 14 residues long. Trimming pared 3 bases from V and 2 bases from J, leaving 10 bases between. In germline, CDR1 is SGHRS, CDR2 YFSETQ. The CDR3 sequence is CASSSRDFTDTQYF. CDR3 sequence (DNA): TGCGCCAGCAGCTCCAGGGACTTCACAGATACGCAGTATTTT. Supplemented by reference TRBV5-1 and TRBJ2-3, the full variable domain reads KAGVTQTPRYLIKTRGQQVTLSCSPISGHRSVSWYQQTPGQGLQFLFEYFSETQRNKGNFPGRFSGRQFSNSRSEMNVSTLELGDSALYLCASSSRDFTDTQYFGPGTRLTVL.

This clone was seen once. This sequence joins TRBV30 and TRBJ1-5; possibly TRBD1 for D (5 bases). This CDR3 is 14 amino acids long. Trimming took 5 bases from V and 1 from J, leaving 12 bases between them. CDR1 and CDR2 (germline): GTSNPN, SVGIG (reference sequence). The CDR3 sequence is CAWDRGGSNQPQHF. CDR3 nucleotide sequence: TGTGCCTGGGACCGGGGGGGAAGCAATCAGCCCCAGCATTTT.

The chain carries TRBV19 and TRBJ2-7; 11 positions match TRBD1. Germline V lookup: CDR1 LNHDA, CDR2 SQIVND (reference sequence). CDR3 size: 16 residues. Unmatched junction bases numbered 13, after V lost 10 bases and J lost 2 bases. Here the CDR3 DNA reads TGTGCCACTCGGCCGGCCGGGACAGGGGGGACCTACGAGCAGTACTTC. Its protein product is CATRPAGTGGTYEQYF.

This chain joins TRBV4-1 and TRBJ2-7, with TRBD1 as a possible D gene (6 bases). Between the trimmed V and J ends, which lost 5 bases and 2 bases, there was a span of 13 bases. There are 14 residues in the CDR3. Germline values: CDR1 MGHRA, CDR2 YSYEKL. Here the CDR3 reads CASSSQTGPYEQYF. The CDR3 nucleotides are TGCGCCAGCAGCTCACAAACAGGGCCCTACGAGCAGTACTTC.

Written as DNA, the CDR3 is TGTGCCTGGACGTCGAAGGCTGGAAACACCATATATTTT. This encodes CAWTSKAGNTIYF. The genes are TRBV30 and TRBJ1-3; D is unresolved. Germline CDR1 reads GTSNPN; CDR2 reads SVGIG (reference sequence). Trimming took 4 bases from V and 2 from J, leaving 9 bases between them. CDR3 length: 13 amino acids.

CDR3 sequence: CAISGPGLAGTYEQYF. The CDR3 DNA sequence: TGTGCCATCAGTGGACCGGGACTAGCGGGAACTTACGAGCAGTACTTC. This chain uses TRBV10-3 with TRBJ2-7, with TRBD2 matching 13 bases. V lost 4 bases to trimming and J lost 4 bases; unmatched junction nucleotides: 7. Germline CDR1 and CDR2: ENHRY and SYGVKD. The length of the CDR3 is 16 residues.

V gene TRBV7-3 combines with J gene TRBJ2-1, with 8 bases fitting TRBD2. Per the germline V gene, CDR1 is SGHTA and CDR2 is FQGTGA. V shed 4 bases and J 7 bases; nucleotides not matched to a gene: 12. There are 16 residues in the CDR3. CDR3 sequence: CASSSSGTGGVNEQFF. For the CDR3, the DNA is TGTGCCAGCAGCTCCTCCGGGACGGGAGGGGTGAATGAGCAGTTCTTC. Based on the CDR3 plus reference TRBV7-3 and TRBJ2-1, the full variable domain is GAGVSQTPSNKVTEKGKYVELRCDPISGHTALYWYRQSLGQGPEFLIYFQGTGAADDSGLPNDRFFAVRPEGSVSTLKIQRTERGDSAVYLCASSSSGTGGVNEQFFGPGTRLTVL.

This clone has just one count. The chain links TRBV28 to TRBJ2-1; perhaps TRBD2 as D (5 bases). Per the germline V gene, CDR1 is MDHEN and CDR2 is SYDVKM. This CDR3 is built from 14 residues. Trimming cost V 1 base and J 6 bases, with 10 bases left between them. CDR3 protein: CASSLSRAINEQFF. The CDR3 nucleotides are TGTGCCAGCAGTTTATCGAGGGCCATCAATGAGCAGTTCTTC.

The V call is TRBV10-3, the J call TRBJ2-5; tentatively, D is TRBD1 (6 bases). Germline CDR1 ENHRY, CDR2 SYGVKD. With 7 bases removed from V and 1 base from J, the gap between germline ends came to 13 bases. This CDR3 spans 14 amino acids. As DNA, the CDR3 is TGTGCCATCACCCCAGGGGTGCGCCAAGAGACCCAGTACTTC. Translated, it gives CAITPGVRQETQYF.

The V gene is TRBV28, the J gene TRBJ2-5, with D unresolved. With 5 bases removed from V and 5 bases from J, the gap between germline ends came to 18 bases. Germline V lookup: CDR1 MDHEN, CDR2 SYDVKM. The CDR3 is 15 residues long. The CDR3 spells CASSILQTTTETQYF. The CDR3 DNA reads TGTGCCAGCAGTATCCTCCAGACCACCACCGAGACCCAGTACTTC.

Worth noting for this clone: Additional DNA sequences in this sample encode the identical CDR3. The rearrangement links TRBV5-4 to TRBJ2-7; possible D gene TRBD2, 5 bases. Germline V gives CDR1 SGHNT, CDR2 YYREEE (reference sequence). The ends were cut back, 0 bases at V and 1 base at J, with 5 bases in the middle. The length of the CDR3 is 13 residues. The chain's CDR3 is CASSLAGSYEQYF. The CDR3 region has the DNA TGTGCCAGCAGCTTGGCGGGATCCTACGAGCAGTACTTC.

V is TRBV7-2 and J is TRBJ2-2, with 10 positions matching TRBD2. Germline CDR1 SGHTA, CDR2 FQGNSA. V lost 2 bases and J lost 6; bases outside the gene matches: 6. CDR3 length: 16 residues. This CDR3 reads CASSLLGLAGAGELFF. The CDR3 DNA is TGTGCCAGCAGCTTATTGGGCCTAGCGGGAGCCGGGGAGCTGTTTTTT.

This sequence joins TRBV4-1 and TRBJ1-5, with a possible D match to TRBD1 (6 bases). Trimming removed 0 bases at V and 0 bases at J, with 15 bases between. Germline CDR1 MGHRA, CDR2 YSYEKL. The CDR3 loop spans 18 amino acids. CDR3 DNA: TGCGCCAGCAGCCAAGATCTGGGGGCTTCGAATAGCAATCAGCCCCAGCATTTT. This encodes CASSQDLGASNSNQPQHF.